A few counts support the clone carrying this TCR beta chain. What it binds is not known. This sample is part of a study of cytomegalovirus exposure and HLA in healthy donors. The PCR used 60 Vbeta and 13 Jbeta primers. Sequenced by immunoSEQ multiplex PCR; TCRdb stores in-frame clones only, minus some. The top ten clones hold 3% to 3.5% of a sample with 50,000 to 65,000 clones, around 82% of them seen once. Participants comprised healthy donors of bone marrow. Donors were nominally healthy when sampled, though unrecorded immune exposures were likely. General study findings and limits: Fewer N-insertions than the 666-donor mean were reportedly shown by an Asian-associated ancestry cluster in a later analysis. Researchers counted 164 TCR beta chains as cytomegalovirus-associated.

The CDR3 is made up of 15 amino acids. V lost 5 bases, J lost 0 bases, and 14 bases lay in between. CDR1 GTSNPN and CDR2 SVGIG come from the germline V gene (reference sequence). The sequence derives from a woman aged 18-30 years in good health and CMV-seronegative. The chain couples TRBV30 to TRBJ1-3, with D tentatively TRBD1 (6 bases). Sample: PBMCs. CDR3 sequence reads: CAWGMGAVSGNTIYF. The CDR3 DNA reads TGTGCCTGGGGTATGGGGGCAGTCTCTGGAAACACCATATATTTT.